These 24 T cell receptor beta chains share one sample of origin, sequenced in a study of STAT5B mutations in CD4+ large granular lymphocyte leukemia. Libraries were prepared by immunoSEQ multiplex PCR; TCRdb keeps only in-frame clonotypes and omits some of them. The data contain tens of thousands of clones, approximately 84% of them seen just once; the ten biggest clones take up approximately 0.35%. Sequencing used CD4+ T cells from blood buffy coats. The source of these receptors is a human donor in good health.

CDR3: CASSLVAGVVFAEQFF. CDR3 bases: TGTGCCAGCAGCTTAGTCGCGGGAGTGGTGTTCGCTGAGCAGTTCTTC. The V and J genes are TRBV11-2 and TRBJ2-1, with 7 bases fitting TRBD2. The length of the CDR3 is 16 residues. The germline CDR1 and CDR2 sequences are SGHAT and FQNNGV. Losses at the gene ends were 1 base for V and 9 bases for J; bases not matched to a gene: 12.

This clone was detected once. The chain joins TRBV27 to TRBJ1-5; perhaps TRBD1 as D (5 bases). The CDR3 spans 12 residues. Trimming stripped 3 bases from V and 6 bases from J, with 6 bases between. CDR1 is MNHEY and CDR2 is SMNVEV in the germline V gene (reference sequence). The CDR3 protein is CASSFGGQPQHF. CDR3 bases: TGTGCCAGCAGTTTCGGGGGTCAGCCCCAGCATTTT.

V and J are TRBV12-2 and TRBJ1-1; no DNA check was done on the table's D call, TRBD1. TRBV12-2 is deemed a pseudogene. The CDR3 loop spans 16 amino acids. This chain's CDR3 is CASRLEGTGENTEAFF. The DNA of the CDR3 is TGTGCAAGTCGCTTAGAGGGGACAGGGGAGAACACTGAAGCTTTCTTT.

This sequence joins TRBV2 and TRBJ2-7; either TRBD1 or TRBD2 may fit D (5 bases each). V gave up 4 bases and J gave up 6 bases, with 16 bases separating them. The CDR3 spans 14 residues. Germline CDR1 is SNHLY and CDR2 is FYNNEI. The CDR3 bases are TGTGCCAGCAGTGGCGCCGGGACCGAGGCCGAGCAGTACTTC. It encodes CASSGAGTEAEQYF.

This chain joins TRBV19 and TRBJ1-4, with D unclear. CDR3 length equals 15 residues. Germline V CDR1 and CDR2: LNHDA, SQIVND (reference sequence). Trimming stripped 3 bases from V and 0 bases from J, with 8 bases between. The chain's CDR3 is CASSIPSATNEKLFF. CDR3 DNA: TGTGCCAGTAGTATCCCATCTGCAACTAATGAAAAACTGTTTTTT.

There are a few counts of this clone. The chain links TRBV5-4 to TRBJ2-2, with D perhaps matching TRBD1 or TRBD2 (6 bases each). Trimming cost V 5 bases and J 7 bases, with 9 bases left between them. Germline lookup yields CDR1 SGHNT and CDR2 YYREEE (reference sequence). The CDR3 is 12 residues long. CDR3 coding DNA: TGTGCCAGCAGTAAGGGGGGCGGGGAGCTGTTTTTT. Translation gives CASSKGGGELFF.

This chain uses TRBV11-3 with TRBJ2-3, with D hard to call. Germline V gene lookup returns CDR1 SGHNT and CDR2 YENEEA. The germline V and J ends were trimmed by 3 bases and 9 bases, with 13 bases remaining between them. The CDR3 length is 13 residues. The CDR3 sequence is CASSFFSDRTQYF. The CDR3 region has the DNA TGTGCCAGCAGCTTTTTTTCGGATCGGACGCAGTATTTT.

This clone came up a few times. The chain links TRBV28 to TRBJ1-2, with a tentative D call TRBD1 (5 bases). Germline V gene data show CDR1 as MDHEN and CDR2 as SYDVKM. CDR3 size: 13 residues. The V end was cut by 5 bases, the J end by 5 bases, with 12 bases between. The CDR3 sequence is CASSQGRVYGYTF. DNA for the CDR3: TGTGCCAGCAGTCAGGGACGGGTTTATGGCTACACCTTC.

The gene calls are TRBV11-3 and TRBJ2-5; 9 bases agree with TRBD2. This CDR3 has 16 amino acids. Germline CDR1 is SGHNT and CDR2 is YENEEA. J was trimmed by 4 bases and V by 5 bases; bases with no gene match: 11. The CDR3 spells CASSPEGSGRGETQYF. In DNA, the CDR3 is TGTGCCAGCAGCCCTGAGGGTAGCGGGAGAGGAGAGACCCAGTACTTC.

J is TRBJ2-7 and V is TRBV7-2; 8 bases are shared with TRBD2. Trimming at V came to 6 bases and at J to 0 bases, leaving 4 bases not matched to a gene. The CDR3 spans 14 residues. Germline-derived CDR1 and CDR2 are SGHTA and FQGNSA. CDR3 sequence reads: CASRGGGSSYEQYF. In DNA, the CDR3 is TGTGCCAGCAGAGGCGGGGGGAGCTCCTACGAGCAGTACTTC.

The gene calls are TRBV19 and TRBJ2-3, with 13 bases identical to TRBD2. The CDR3 loop spans 18 amino acids. Germline V gene sequence: CDR1 LNHDA, CDR2 SQIVND (reference sequence). With V trimmed by 6 bases and J by 3 bases, 12 bases remained unmatched. The CDR3 loop reads CASSPTSWTSGGTDTQYF. In DNA form, the CDR3 reads TGTGCCAGTAGCCCCACAAGTTGGACTAGCGGGGGTACAGATACGCAGTATTTT.

This clone was detected a few times. V is TRBV30 and J is TRBJ1-1; D remains ambiguous. The CDR3 contains 11 residues. Germline CDR1 and CDR2: GTSNPN and SVGIG (reference sequence). With 2 bases removed from V and 3 bases from J, the gap between germline ends came to 4 bases. CDR3 nucleotides: TGTGCCTGGAGTCCTTACACTGAAGCTTTCTTT. This encodes CAWSPYTEAFF.

The chain links TRBV30 to TRBJ1-2, with 9 bases that match TRBD1. Germline V gene sequence: CDR1 GTSNPN, CDR2 SVGIG (reference sequence). Losses at the gene ends were 0 bases for V and 8 bases for J; bases not matched to a gene: 4. The CDR3 covers 13 residues. CDR3 sequence: CAWSVRTGVGYTF. The CDR3, as DNA: TGTGCCTGGAGTGTTAGGACAGGGGTCGGCTACACCTTC.

This sequence joins TRBV11-2 and TRBJ2-7; the D gene is possibly TRBD2 (5 bases). The CDR3 covers 13 residues. The V end was cut by 1 base, the J end by 1 base, with 5 bases between. Germline assignment: CDR1 SGHAT and CDR2 FQNNGV. In DNA, the CDR3 is TGTGCCAGCAGCTTAGGCGGGTCCTACGAGCAGTACTTC. Its translation: CASSLGGSYEQYF.

V is TRBV4-1 and J is TRBJ2-1, with D possibly being TRBD1 (6 bases). Germline V gives CDR1 MGHRA, CDR2 YSYEKL. The CDR3 has 17 amino acids. V gave up 3 bases and J gave up 8 bases, with 23 bases separating them. The CDR3, as DNA: TGCGCCAGCAGCCAGGATGGACAGTCGGGTTTGGTCGATGAGCAGTTCTTC. As protein: CASSQDGQSGLVDEQFF.

The gene calls are TRBV9 and TRBJ2-1, with D possibly being TRBD1 or TRBD2 (5 bases each). Germline CDR1 is SGDLS and CDR2 is YYNGEE. This CDR3 has 11 residues. Trimming left V 3 bases short and J 8 bases short, with 6 bases between. The chain's CDR3 is CASSGGYEQFF. In nucleotides, the CDR3 is TGTGCCAGCAGCGGGGGGTATGAGCAGTTCTTC.

The chain uses TRBV30 and TRBJ2-6, with D unresolved. The CDR3 totals 13 residues. Germline V CDR1 and CDR2: GTSNPN, SVGIG (reference sequence). Trimming took 0 bases from V and 4 from J, leaving 4 bases between them. DNA for the CDR3: TGTGCCTGGAGTGTCTCCGGGGCCAACGTCCTGACTTTC. Its translation: CAWSVSGANVLTF.

This clone appeared a few times. CDR3 sequence reads: CASSQEPGFEQYF. The DNA of the CDR3 is TGCGCCAGCAGCCAAGAGCCAGGGTTCGAGCAGTACTTC. The chain uses TRBV4-1 and TRBJ2-7; a possible D gene is TRBD1 (5 bases). The germline CDR1 and CDR2 sequences are MGHRA and YSYEKL. Trimming shortened V by 0 bases and J by 6 bases, and 9 bases separated the two germline ends. The CDR3 contains 13 residues.

CDR3 DNA: TGTGCCATCAGTGAGGCGGCTGCGAACACCGGGGAGCTGTTTTTT. Protein: CAISEAAANTGELFF. The rearrangement uses TRBV10-3 and TRBJ2-2; D not resolved. V shed 2 bases and J shed 0 bases, with 7 bases lying between them. Germline V gives CDR1 ENHRY, CDR2 SYGVKD. This CDR3 comprises 15 residues.

The V gene is TRBV28, the J gene TRBJ1-6; D ambiguous. V was shortened by 5 bases and J by 6 bases, with 11 bases between the two germline ends. Per the germline V gene, CDR1 is MDHEN and CDR2 is SYDVKM. This CDR3 contains 14 residues. In DNA, the CDR3 is TGTGCCAGCAGTACCGGGCAAACTAATTCACCCCTCCACTTT. The encoded protein is CASSTGQTNSPLHF.

The chain couples TRBV7-2 to TRBJ2-3, with D perhaps matching TRBD1 (5 bases). Trimming took 11 bases from V and 4 from J, leaving 19 bases between them. Germline CDR1 is SGHTA and CDR2 is FQGNSA. This CDR3 spans 14 amino acids. The CDR3 DNA reads as TGTGCCTGTGGTACGGCAGGGTGGTCAGATACGCAGTATTTT. It codes for CACGTAGWSDTQYF.

The chain has TRBV5-1 and TRBJ1-1; D ambiguous. Trimming took off 0 bases at V and 2 bases at J, with 8 bases between the two ends. This CDR3 is built from 14 residues. Germline CDR1 SGHRS, CDR2 YFSETQ. This CDR3 reads CASSLAGYNTEAFF. The DNA of the CDR3 is TGCGCCAGCAGCTTGGCGGGGTATAACACTGAAGCTTTCTTT.

The chain couples TRBV7-7 to TRBJ2-1; D is perhaps TRBD1 or TRBD2 (6 bases each). The length of the CDR3 is 15 residues. The germline CDR1 and CDR2 sequences are SSHAT and FNYEAQ (reference sequence). Trimming took 1 base from V and 3 from J, leaving 10 bases between them. The DNA of the CDR3 is TGTGCCAGCAGCTTAGGCGGGACAATCTACAATGAGCAGTTCTTC. Residues: CASSLGGTIYNEQFF.

The chain is built from TRBV19 and TRBJ2-7; tentatively, D is TRBD1 (5 bases). The CDR3 totals 14 residues. The germline V gene encodes CDR1 LNHDA and CDR2 SQIVND (reference sequence). V dropped 6 bases and J dropped 2 bases, with 14 bases sitting between them. This CDR3 reads CASRLTGATYEQYF. The DNA of the CDR3 is TGTGCCAGTAGACTAACAGGCGCTACCTACGAGCAGTACTTC.